Listed below are T cell receptor beta chains from one sample, sequenced in a study of cytomegalovirus exposure and HLA in healthy donors. Data came from immunoSEQ multiplex PCR; TCRdb stores just in-frame clones and leaves some out. The sample yields around 98,000 clones, about four fifths seen once. Source material: PBMCs. These receptors were collected from a middle-aged woman in good health and CMV-seronegative. The CDR3 runs from the conserved cysteine through the conserved F or W. The D gene is left open where the match is weak. Not all rows give a size; the values are once, few, many and, for expanded clones, a class.

j_gene,abundance,d_gene,v_gene,CDR3aa,CDR3nt
TRBJ2-3,-,TRBD2,TRBV7-2,CASSLRGPGGAFSTDTQYF,TGTGCCAGCAGCTTACGGGGGCCCGGGGGGGCCTTTTCCACAGATACGCAGTATTTT
TRBJ2-7,-,-,TRBV5-8,CASSYPSWDTGYEQYF,TGTGCCAGCAGCTACCCTAGCTGGGACACGGGCTACGAGCAGTACTTC
TRBJ1-4,-,TRBD1,TRBV30,CAWSLGGGGEKLFF,TGTGCCTGGAGCCTAGGAGGGGGCGGTGAAAAACTGTTTTTT
TRBJ1-1,-,TRBD1,TRBV4-1,CASSLTGDSEGNTEAFF,TGCGCCAGCAGCCTTACAGGGGACAGTGAGGGGAACACTGAAGCTTTCTTT
TRBJ2-2,-,-,TRBV7-2,CASSLGQNTGELFF,TGTGCCAGCAGCTTGGGGCAGAACACCGGGGAGCTGTTTTTT
TRBJ1-2,-,TRBD1,TRBV4-2,CASSQDWGQAKDYGYTF,TGTGCCAGCAGCCAAGACTGGGGACAGGCCAAAGACTATGGCTACACCTTC
TRBJ2-7,-,TRBD1,TRBV7-9,CASSRQGGYEQYF,TGTGCCAGCAGCCGACAGGGGGGCTACGAGCAGTACTTC
TRBJ1-1,-,-,TRBV6-1,CASTVGGKGTEAFF,TGTGCCAGCACCGTGGGGGGGAAAGGGACTGAAGCTTTCTTT
TRBJ1-2,-,-,TRBV2,CASSEARGGYTF,TGTGCCAGCAGTGAAGCGCGAGGTGGCTACACCTTC
TRBJ2-7,-,-,TRBV6-6,CASLAGRLSEQYF,TGTGCCAGTTTGGCGGGACGGCTTTCCGAGCAGTACTTC
TRBJ1-5,-,TRBD1,TRBV2,CASSLRQGANQPQNF,TGTGCCAGCAGTTTGAGACAGGGGGCGAATCAGCCCCAGAATTTT
TRBJ1-5,few,TRBD1,TRBV4-2,CASSPLDRATHQPQHF,TGTGCCAGCAGCCCCCTGGACAGGGCAACGCATCAGCCCCAGCATTTT
TRBJ2-7,-,TRBD1,TRBV4-3,CASSQDGTAGEQYF,TGCGCCAGCAGCCAAGATGGGACAGCTGGGGAGCAGTACTTC
TRBJ1-1,-,-,TRBV7-6,CASSSRMNTEAFF,TGTGCCAGCAGCAGCAGGATGAACACTGAAGCTTTCTTT
TRBJ2-7,-,TRBD2,TRBV28,CASSRALATYEQYF,TGTGCCAGCAGCCGGGCACTAGCGACCTACGAGCAGTACTTC
TRBJ2-1,few,TRBD1,TRBV5-8,CATGTGAYNEQFF,TGTGCCACTGGGACAGGAGCCTACAATGAGCAGTTCTTC
TRBJ2-3,once,-,TRBV9,CASSVLGAGSTDTQYF,TGTGCCAGCAGCGTTTTGGGAGCGGGTAGCACAGATACGCAGTATTTT
TRBJ2-3,-,TRBD1,TRBV2,CASSSRQGTDTQYF,TGTGCCAGCAGTTCTCGACAGGGGACAGATACGCAGTATTTT
TRBJ2-7,once,TRBD1,TRBV2,CATSGQGFYEQYF,TGTGCCACCTCGGGACAGGGGTTTTACGAGCAGTACTTC
TRBJ1-5,-,-,TRBV18,CASSRLRDKGFNQPQHF,TGTGCCAGCTCACGCCTCCGAGACAAGGGGTTCAATCAGCCCCAGCATTTT
TRBJ2-5,-,TRBD1,TRBV2,CASRGTGNLETQYF,TGTGCCAGCAGGGGGACAGGGAATCTCGAGACCCAGTACTTC
TRBJ1-2,-,-,TRBV28,CASIQTGANYGYTF,TGTGCCAGCATCCAGACAGGAGCTAACTATGGCTACACCTTC
TRBJ1-5,few,TRBD1,TRBV6-6,CASRHNQGGNQPQHF,TGTGCCAGCAGACACAACCAGGGGGGCAATCAGCCCCAGCATTTT
TRBJ1-2,-,-,TRBV6-5,CASSSGDSHYGYTF,TGTGCCAGCAGTAGTGGTGACAGCCACTATGGCTACACCTTC
TRBJ2-1,few,-,TRBV4-1,CASSQATGLSYNEQFF,TGCGCCAGCAGCCAGGCGACTGGTTTATCCTACAATGAGCAGTTCTTC
TRBJ1-2,-,-,TRBV5-8,CASSLLRFRAGEGYPF,TGTGCCAGCAGCTTGTTACGGTTCCGGGCAGGGGAGGGCTACCCCTTC
TRBJ1-2,once,TRBD1,TRBV30,CAWSLITRDRVRYTF,TGTGCCTGGAGTCTTATAACCCGGGACAGGGTCCGCTACACCTTC
TRBJ1-5,-,-,TRBV7-9,CASSLSGNSNQPQNF,TGTGCCAGCAGCTTATCTGGTAATAGCAATCAGCCCCAGAATTTT
TRBJ2-7,-,TRBD1,TRBV5-6,CASSLAGGVYEQYF,TGTGCCAGCAGCTTGGCAGGGGGCGTATACGAGCAGTACTTC
TRBJ2-1,-,-,TRBV4-3,CASSRGTTLNDEQFF,TGCGCCAGCAGCCGAGGGACAACTTTGAACGATGAGCAGTTCTTC
TRBJ2-1,-,TRBD2,TRBV4-1,CASSLAGGSYNEQFF,TGCGCCAGCAGCCTAGCGGGGGGGTCATACAATGAGCAGTTCTTC
TRBJ2-1,-,-,TRBV7-2,CASDRGGSLSLNNEQFF,TGTGCCAGCGATCGCGGGGGCTCCCTTAGCCTAAACAATGAGCAGTTCTTC
TRBJ2-1,-,TRBD2,TRBV7-3,CASSLGRGEGEQFF,TGTGCCAGCAGCTTAGGGCGGGGGGAAGGGGAGCAGTTCTTC
TRBJ2-1,once,TRBD2,TRBV5-1,CASSGTGTSGGEQFF,TGCGCCAGCAGCGGGACCGGGACTAGCGGGGGTGAGCAGTTCTTC
TRBJ2-3,-,-,TRBV7-2,CASSLAGGIGGTQYF,TGTGCCAGCAGCTTAGCTGGCGGTATTGGTGGTACGCAGTATTTT
TRBJ1-1,-,-,TRBV5-1,CASSSVTGLRTEAFF,TGCGCCAGCAGCTCCGTTACAGGGTTAAGGACTGAAGCTTTCTTT
TRBJ2-6,few,TRBD1,TRBV9,CASSVGDRGPPDLTF,TGTGCCAGCAGCGTTGGGGACAGGGGACCTCCTGACCTGACTTTC
TRBJ1-6,-,-,TRBV19,CASKSPDRYLSPLHF,TGTGCCAGTAAATCCCCGGACAGATACCTATCACCCCTCCACTTT
TRBJ2-7,-,-,TRBV7-9,CASSPKGRVSYEQYF,TGTGCCAGCAGCCCGAAAGGTCGGGTCAGCTACGAGCAGTACTTC
TRBJ1-4,-,-,TRBV5-1,CASSLEGTLNEKLFF,TGCGCCAGCAGCTTGGAGGGGACACTTAATGAAAAACTGTTTTTT